Listed here is a single TCR beta chain. The data were obtained in a study of blood T cell repertoires in COVID-19. Study as a whole: Sample material is recorded as cDNA or gDNA derived from T cells, B-cell-depleted T cells, or PBMCs.

V lost 6 bases and J lost 5; bases outside the gene matches: 12. CDR3 size: 15 residues. Per the germline V gene, CDR1 is MNHEY and CDR2 is SVGAGI. In the study's own analysis: Reference gene primers were amplified, and this amplification served to estimate nucleated cell counts. Libraries were prepared by immunoSEQ multiplex PCR; TCRdb keeps only in-frame clonotypes and omits some of them. That table supplies the V and J calls and clone size; D and trimming were determined from the DNA. Of 450,000 to 500,000 clones listed, 80% to 90% were seen once; the top ten hold under 9.5%. Participant ages covered roughly 18 to 89 years across 20 to 30 US areas. Symptom resolution, clearance, or two negative PCRs marked the recovered donors of Cohort 3.

This sequence joins TRBV6-5 and TRBJ1-2, with 7 bases lining up with TRBD1. Material for sequencing was PBMCs or T cells enriched from blood (not recorded which). This receptor was identified in a woman aged 60-75 years who had recovered from COVID-19. The CDR3 loop reads CASRLQGVWGYGYTF. The DNA for the CDR3 is TGTGCCAGCAGACTTCAGGGGGTGTGGGGTTATGGCTACACCTTC.